This section outlines one T cell receptor beta chain sequence together with its context. CDR1 and CDR2 from the germline V gene are SEHNR and FQNEAQ (reference sequence). CDR3 length: 13 residues. With V trimmed by 5 bases and J by 6 bases, 5 bases remained unmatched. This record belongs to a study of blood T cell repertoires in COVID-19. At the level of the study: COVID-19 samples, acute and convalescent, were from the United States, Italy and Spain. T cells, B-cell-depleted T cells, or PBMCs provided the cDNA or gDNA that served as material.

As handled by the study authors: Amplification with reference gene primers provided the estimates of nucleated cell counts. The data were produced by immunoSEQ multiplex PCR, yet TCRdb's version contains in-frame clones alone and is incomplete. From that table come the V and J calls and clone size; the DNA was used to work out D and trimming. The sample records 150,000 to 200,000 clones, roughly 84% being singletons. What was sequenced was peripheral blood. The chain has TRBV7-9 and TRBJ1-1, with 8 nucleotides matching TRBD1. The origin of this receptor is a human donor with acute or convalescent COVID-19. The donor label of this sample is uncertain. CDR3 loop: CASSPTGASEAFF. CDR3 sequence (DNA): TGTGCCAGCAGCCCGACAGGGGCATCTGAAGCTTTCTTT.